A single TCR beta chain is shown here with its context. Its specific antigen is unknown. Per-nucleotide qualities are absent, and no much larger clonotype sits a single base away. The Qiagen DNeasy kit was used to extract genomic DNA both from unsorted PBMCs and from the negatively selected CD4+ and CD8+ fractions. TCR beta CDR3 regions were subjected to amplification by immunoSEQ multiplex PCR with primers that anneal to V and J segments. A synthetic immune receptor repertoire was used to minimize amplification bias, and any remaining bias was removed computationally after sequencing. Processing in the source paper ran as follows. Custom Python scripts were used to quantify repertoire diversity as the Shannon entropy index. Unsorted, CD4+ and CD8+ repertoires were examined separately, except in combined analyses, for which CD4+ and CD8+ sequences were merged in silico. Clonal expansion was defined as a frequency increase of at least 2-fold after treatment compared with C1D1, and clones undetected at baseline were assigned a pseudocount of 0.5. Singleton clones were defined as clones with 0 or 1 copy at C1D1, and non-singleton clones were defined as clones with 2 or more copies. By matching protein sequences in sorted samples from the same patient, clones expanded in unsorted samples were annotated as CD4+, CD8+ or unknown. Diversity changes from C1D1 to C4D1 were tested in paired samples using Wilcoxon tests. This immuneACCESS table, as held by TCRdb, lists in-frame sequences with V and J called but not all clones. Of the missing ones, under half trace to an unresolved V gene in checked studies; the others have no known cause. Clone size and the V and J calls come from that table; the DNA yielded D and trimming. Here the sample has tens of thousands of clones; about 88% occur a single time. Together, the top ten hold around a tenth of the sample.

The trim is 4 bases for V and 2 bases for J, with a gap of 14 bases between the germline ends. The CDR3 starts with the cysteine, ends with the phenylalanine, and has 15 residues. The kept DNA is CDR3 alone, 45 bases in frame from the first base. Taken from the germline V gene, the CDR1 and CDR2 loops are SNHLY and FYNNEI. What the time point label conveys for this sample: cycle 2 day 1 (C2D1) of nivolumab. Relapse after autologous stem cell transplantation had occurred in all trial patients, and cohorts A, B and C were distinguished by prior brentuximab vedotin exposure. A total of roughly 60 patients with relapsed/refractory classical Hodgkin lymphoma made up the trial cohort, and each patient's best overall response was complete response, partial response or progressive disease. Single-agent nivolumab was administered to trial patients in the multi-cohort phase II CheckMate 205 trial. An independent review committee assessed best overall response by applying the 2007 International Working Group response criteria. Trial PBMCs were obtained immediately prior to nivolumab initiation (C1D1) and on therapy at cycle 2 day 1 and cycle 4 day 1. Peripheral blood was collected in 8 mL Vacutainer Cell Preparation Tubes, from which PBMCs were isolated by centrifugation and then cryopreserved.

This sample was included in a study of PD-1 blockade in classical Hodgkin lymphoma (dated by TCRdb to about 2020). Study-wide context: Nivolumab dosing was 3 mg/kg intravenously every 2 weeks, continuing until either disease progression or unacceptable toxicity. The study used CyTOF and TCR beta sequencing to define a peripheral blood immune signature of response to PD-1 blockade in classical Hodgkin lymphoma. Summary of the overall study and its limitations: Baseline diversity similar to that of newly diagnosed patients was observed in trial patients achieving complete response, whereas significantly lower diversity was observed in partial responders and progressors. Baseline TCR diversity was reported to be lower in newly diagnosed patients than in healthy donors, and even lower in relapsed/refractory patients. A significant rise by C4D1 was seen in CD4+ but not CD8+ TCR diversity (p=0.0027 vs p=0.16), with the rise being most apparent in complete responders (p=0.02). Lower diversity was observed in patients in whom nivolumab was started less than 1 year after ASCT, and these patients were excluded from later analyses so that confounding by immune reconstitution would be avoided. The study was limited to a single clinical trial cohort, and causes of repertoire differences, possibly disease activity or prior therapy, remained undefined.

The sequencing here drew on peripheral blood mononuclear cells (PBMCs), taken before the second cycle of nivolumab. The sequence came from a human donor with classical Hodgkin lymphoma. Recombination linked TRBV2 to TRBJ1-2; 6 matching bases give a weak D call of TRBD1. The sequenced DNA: TGTGCCAGCAGTGGGGGGGGGACATCGAACTATGGCTACACCTTC. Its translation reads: CASSGGGTSNYGYTF.